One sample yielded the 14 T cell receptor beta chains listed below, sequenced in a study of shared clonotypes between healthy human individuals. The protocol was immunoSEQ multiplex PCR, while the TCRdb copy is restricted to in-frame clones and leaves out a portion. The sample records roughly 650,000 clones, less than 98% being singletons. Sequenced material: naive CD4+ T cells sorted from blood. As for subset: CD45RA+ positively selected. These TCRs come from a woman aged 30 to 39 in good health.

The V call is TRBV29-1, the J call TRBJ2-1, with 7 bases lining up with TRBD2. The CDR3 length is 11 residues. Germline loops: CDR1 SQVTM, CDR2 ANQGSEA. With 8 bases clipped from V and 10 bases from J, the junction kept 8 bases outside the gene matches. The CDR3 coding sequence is TGCAGCCCCCAGCGGGGTAACGAGCAGTTCTTC. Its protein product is CSPQRGNEQFF.

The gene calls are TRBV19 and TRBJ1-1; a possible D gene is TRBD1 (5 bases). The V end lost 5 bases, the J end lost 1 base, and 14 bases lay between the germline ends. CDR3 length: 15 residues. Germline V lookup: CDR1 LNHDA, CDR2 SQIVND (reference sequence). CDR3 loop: CASSFLGRRNTEAFF. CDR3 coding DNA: TGTGCCAGTAGTTTCCTGGGGCGGCGGAACACTGAAGCTTTCTTT.

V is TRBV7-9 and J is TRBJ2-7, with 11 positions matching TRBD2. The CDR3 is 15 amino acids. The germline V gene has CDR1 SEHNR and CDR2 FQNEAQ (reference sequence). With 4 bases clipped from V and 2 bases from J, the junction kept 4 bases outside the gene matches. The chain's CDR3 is CASSSRLAGTYEQYF. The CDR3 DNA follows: TGTGCCAGCAGCTCCCGACTAGCGGGGACCTACGAGCAGTACTTC.

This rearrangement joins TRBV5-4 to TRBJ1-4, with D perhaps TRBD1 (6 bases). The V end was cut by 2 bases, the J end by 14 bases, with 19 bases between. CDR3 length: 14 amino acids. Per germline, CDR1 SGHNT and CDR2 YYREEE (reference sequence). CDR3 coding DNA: TGTGCCAGCAGCTTCGGACAGAAGGGCTCCCCCCTGTTTTTT. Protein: CASSFGQKGSPLFF. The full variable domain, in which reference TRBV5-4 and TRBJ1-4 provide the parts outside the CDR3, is ETGVTQSPTHLIKTRGQQVTLRCSSQSGHNTVSWYQQALGQGPQFIFQYYREEENGRGNFPPRFSGLQFPNYSSELNVNALELDDSALYLCASSFGQKGSPLFFGSGTQLSVL.

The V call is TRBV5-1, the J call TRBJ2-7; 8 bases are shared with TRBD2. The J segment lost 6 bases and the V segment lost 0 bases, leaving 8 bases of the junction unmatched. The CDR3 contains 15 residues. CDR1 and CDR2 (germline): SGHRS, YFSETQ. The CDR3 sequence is CASSLDGTSSFEQYF. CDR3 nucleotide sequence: TGCGCCAGCAGCTTGGATGGGACTAGTTCTTTCGAGCAGTACTTC.

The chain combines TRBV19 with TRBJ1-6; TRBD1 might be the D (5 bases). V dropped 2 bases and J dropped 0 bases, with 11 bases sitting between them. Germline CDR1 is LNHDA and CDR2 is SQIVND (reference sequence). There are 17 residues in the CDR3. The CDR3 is CASSIRLDSSYNSPLHF. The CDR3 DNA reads TGTGCCAGTAGTATACGCCTCGACAGCTCCTATAATTCACCCCTCCACTTT.

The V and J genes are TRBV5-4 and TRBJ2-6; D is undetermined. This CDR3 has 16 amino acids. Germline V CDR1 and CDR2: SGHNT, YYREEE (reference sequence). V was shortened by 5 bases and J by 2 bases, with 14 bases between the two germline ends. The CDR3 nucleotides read TGTGCCAGCAGTCGCCTTCAGGATACTGGGGCCAACGTCCTGACTTTC. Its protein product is CASSRLQDTGANVLTF.

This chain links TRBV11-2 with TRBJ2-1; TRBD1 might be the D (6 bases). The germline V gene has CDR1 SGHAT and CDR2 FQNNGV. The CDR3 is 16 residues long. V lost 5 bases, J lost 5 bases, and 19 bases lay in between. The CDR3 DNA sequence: TGTGCCAGCAGCCCGGCCAGGGGATTTCGTAACAATGAGCAGTTCTTC. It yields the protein CASSPARGFRNNEQFF.

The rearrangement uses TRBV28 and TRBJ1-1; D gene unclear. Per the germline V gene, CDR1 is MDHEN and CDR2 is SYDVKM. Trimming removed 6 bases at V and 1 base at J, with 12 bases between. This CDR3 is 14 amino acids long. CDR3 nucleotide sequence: TGTGCCAGCAGGAAAGGTGGGCAGAACACTGAAGCTTTCTTT. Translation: CASRKGGQNTEAFF.

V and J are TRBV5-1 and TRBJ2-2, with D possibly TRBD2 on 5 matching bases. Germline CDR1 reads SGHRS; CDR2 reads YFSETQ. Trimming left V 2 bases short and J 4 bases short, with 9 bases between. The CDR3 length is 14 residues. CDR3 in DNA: TGCGCCAGCAGCTTCCCTAGCTCCACCGGGGAGCTGTTTTTT. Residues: CASSFPSSTGELFF.

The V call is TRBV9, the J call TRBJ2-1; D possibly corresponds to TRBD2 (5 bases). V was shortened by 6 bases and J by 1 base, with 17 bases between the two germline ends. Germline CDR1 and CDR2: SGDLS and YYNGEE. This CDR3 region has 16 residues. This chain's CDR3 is CASTAVPGRSYNEQFF. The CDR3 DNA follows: TGTGCCAGCACGGCTGTCCCGGGAAGGTCCTACAATGAGCAGTTCTTC.

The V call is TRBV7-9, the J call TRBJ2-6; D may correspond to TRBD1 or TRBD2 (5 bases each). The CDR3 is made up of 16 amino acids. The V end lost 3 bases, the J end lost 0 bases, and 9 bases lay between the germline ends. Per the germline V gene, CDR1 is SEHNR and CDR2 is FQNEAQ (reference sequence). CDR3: CASSLGGGSGANVLTF. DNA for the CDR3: TGTGCCAGCAGCTTGGGTGGGGGCTCTGGGGCCAACGTCCTGACTTTC.

CDR3 sequence (DNA): TGTGCCAGCAGCTGGGAGCGGGACGAGCAGTACTTC. As protein: CASSWERDEQYF. V is TRBV5-6 and J is TRBJ2-7; D perhaps matches TRBD2 (6 bases). Per germline, CDR1 SGHDT and CDR2 YYEEEE. The CDR3 has 12 residues. Trimming removed 3 bases from V and 5 bases from J, with 9 bases in between.

The CDR3, as DNA: TGTGCCAGCAGCTTAGATCAGATAGGCCAAGAGACCCAGTACTTC. Translating it yields CASSLDQIGQETQYF. V is TRBV11-2 and J is TRBJ2-5; D unresolved. This CDR3 spans 15 amino acids. Germline V gene lookup returns CDR1 SGHAT and CDR2 FQNNGV. V dropped 0 bases and J dropped 1 base, with 9 bases sitting between them.